A selection of T cell receptor beta chains follows, all from one sample in a study of shared clonotypes between healthy human individuals. Sequencing used immunoSEQ multiplex PCR; TCRdb keeps in-frame clones, though not all of them. Here the sample spans about 2 million clones, about 95% being singletons. Sequencing input: naive CD8+ T cells sorted from blood. Receptors originate from a man aged 18-30 years in good health. Each CDR3 is given without its conserved first and last residue. The D gene is left open where the match is weak. Clone size is given for some rows only: seen once, a few or many times, or a class if the clone is expanded.

d_gene | abundance | j_gene | v_gene | CDR3aa
- | once | TRBJ2-7 | TRBV6-6 | ASSYDITLREEQY
TRBD1 | - | TRBJ1-1 | TRBV27 | ASSATGSNTEAF
- | - | TRBJ2-3 | TRBV28 | ASSFGGEDTQY
- | - | TRBJ1-2 | TRBV5-5 | ASSLLGGGVYGYT
- | - | TRBJ2-7 | TRBV4-1 | ASSQGWAGKGVEQY
TRBD2 | - | TRBJ2-2 | TRBV29-1 | SVSPAGVNTGELF
TRBD1 | - | TRBJ2-5 | TRBV9 | ASSGDRGRETQY
- | - | TRBJ1-2 | TRBV10-1 | ASSPGGEDNYGYT
- | - | TRBJ2-7 | TRBV5-4 | ASSTGGGVYEQY
- | - | TRBJ2-5 | TRBV6-6 | ASTLQPETKETQY
TRBD1 | once | TRBJ1-2 | TRBV25-1 | ASSETGGNGYT
- | - | TRBJ2-7 | TRBV30 | AWSIEEGRWDPYEQY
- | - | TRBJ2-7 | TRBV6-6 | ASSYDTYEQY
- | - | TRBJ1-1 | TRBV9 | ASSAAPGTEAF
- | - | - | TRBV7-9 | AILQGNSYEQY
- | - | TRBJ2-7 | TRBV7-2 | ASSPVGGYSYEQY
TRBD2 | once | TRBJ2-5 | TRBV27 | ASSLLPAGGPRETQY
TRBD1 | - | TRBJ2-7 | TRBV2 | ASSEAPGGGEQY
TRBD1 | - | TRBJ1-5 | TRBV5-6 | ASSLGQGSQPQH
- | - | TRBJ2-3 | TRBV5-8 | ASSPPGETDTQY
- | - | TRBJ2-3 | TRBV28 | ASSLRSADTQY
- | - | TRBJ2-7 | TRBV27 | ASRPLALGEQY
- | - | TRBJ2-6 | TRBV30 | AWEGGANVLT
- | - | TRBJ2-3 | TRBV9 | ASSAQGSTDTQY
- | - | TRBJ2-7 | TRBV5-6 | ASRLRGFSYEQY
TRBD1 | - | TRBJ2-7 | TRBV5-1 | ASRINRDRDYEQY
TRBD1 | - | TRBJ2-1 | TRBV29-1 | SVDPGQSSYNEQF